The clone carrying this TCR beta chain has a handful of counts. Its target is not known. The data stem from a study of T cells after yellow fever vaccination. Study-wide results and caveats: Subsequent to the booster, the majority of primary-vaccination clones reappeared (around 96% CD4, about 90% CD8). A faster peak, day 5 versus 15, was reached by the weaker secondary response. Sorted repertoires could include abundant contaminating clonotypes from bulk cells.

CDR1 is DFQATT and CDR2 is SNEGSKA in the germline V gene (reference sequence). This CDR3 comprises 12 residues. V lost 0 bases to trimming and J lost 7 bases, with 8 bases between them. Researchers made TCR cDNA using 5'RACE template switching, and this step added a universal primer site and UMIs. TCRdb re-derived calls from the 5' RACE reads in MiXCR, one entry per CDR3 protein. The sample includes around 600,000 distinct CDR3 sequences, roughly an eighth of them seen just once. The input for sequencing was PBMCs, taken on the day of the yellow fever booster vaccination. The sequence was obtained from a man in his thirties or forties who received the YFV17D yellow fever vaccine. The V and J genes are TRBV20-1 and TRBJ2-3, with D hard to call. In nucleotides, the CDR3 is TGCAGTGCTAGAGATCCCTCATATACGCAGTATTTT. Translating it yields CSARDPSYTQYF.